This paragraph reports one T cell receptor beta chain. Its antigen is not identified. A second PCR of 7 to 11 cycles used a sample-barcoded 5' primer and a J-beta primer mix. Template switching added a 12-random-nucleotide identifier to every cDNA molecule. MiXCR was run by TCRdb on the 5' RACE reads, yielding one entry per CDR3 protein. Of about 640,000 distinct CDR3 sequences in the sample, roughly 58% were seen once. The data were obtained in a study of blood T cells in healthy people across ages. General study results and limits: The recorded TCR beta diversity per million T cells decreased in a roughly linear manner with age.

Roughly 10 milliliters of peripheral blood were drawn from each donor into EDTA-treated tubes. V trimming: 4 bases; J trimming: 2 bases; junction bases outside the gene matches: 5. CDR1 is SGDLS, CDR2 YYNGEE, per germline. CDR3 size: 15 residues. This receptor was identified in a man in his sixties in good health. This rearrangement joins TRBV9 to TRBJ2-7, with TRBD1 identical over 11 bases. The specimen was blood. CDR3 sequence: CASSPGQGVTYEQYF. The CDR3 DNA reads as TGTGCCAGCAGCCCGGGACAGGGGGTTACCTACGAGCAGTACTTC.